Each of the 5 T cell receptor beta chains below was sequenced from the same sample in a study of T cell responses to AZD1222 COVID-19 vaccine. Generated by immunoSEQ multiplex PCR, the TCRdb table keeps only in-frame clones and is missing some. The sample holds around 150,000 clones, approximately 90% seen once. The sequenced sample was peripheral blood, obtained on day 0 of AZD1222 vaccination. These receptors were obtained from an adult in good health.

V is TRBV5-1 and J is TRBJ2-2, with D perhaps matching TRBD2 (6 bases). Germline-derived CDR1 and CDR2 are SGHRS and YFSETQ. V gave up 0 bases and J gave up 2 bases, with 11 bases separating them. The CDR3 consists of 16 residues. The CDR3 spells CASSLEGSGNTGELFF. The CDR3 DNA reads TGCGCCAGCAGCTTGGAGGGTAGCGGTAACACCGGGGAGCTGTTTTTT.

The CDR3 DNA reads as TGTGCCAGCAGCTTTGGAGGGTCTGAAGCTTTCTTT. Translated, it gives CASSFGGSEAFF. The chain links TRBV11-3 to TRBJ1-1, with D unclear. CDR3 length: 12 amino acids. Germline CDR1 and CDR2: SGHNT and YENEEA. With 3 bases removed from V and 6 bases from J, the gap between germline ends came to 8 bases.

This clone was seen more than once but under ten times. This chain uses TRBV5-1 with TRBJ1-2, with 11 bases aligning to TRBD1. The CDR3 is 14 amino acids. The V and J ends lost 2 bases and 7 bases, in that order; junction bases with no gene match: 4. Germline CDR1 and CDR2: SGHRS and YFSETQ. The CDR3 protein is CASSFYGTGGGYTF. The CDR3 DNA follows: TGCGCCAGCAGCTTCTACGGGACAGGGGGTGGCTACACCTTC.

The rearrangement joins TRBV3-1 (or the pseudogene TRBV3-2) to TRBJ2-1, with a weak D call TRBD2 (6 bases). Germline V gene data show CDR1 as LGHDT and CDR2 as YNNKEL (reference sequence). This CDR3 region has 15 residues. Trimming took off 2 bases at V and 5 bases at J, with 13 bases between the two ends. CDR3 DNA sequence: TGTGCCAGCAGCCAATCCCCGCGCGGGAACAATGAGCAGTTCTTC. Translation: CASSQSPRGNNEQFF.

This clone was seen once. CDR3 residues: CASSLLASTDTQYF. The DNA of the CDR3 is TGTGCCAGCAGCTTACTAGCTAGCACAGATACGCAGTATTTT. J is TRBJ2-3 and V is TRBV11-3, with a tentative D call TRBD2 (5 bases). Germline V gene lookup returns CDR1 SGHNT and CDR2 YENEEA. V was pared by 2 bases and J by 0 bases, with 6 bases between. The CDR3 runs 14 residues.